Sequencing of this T cell receptor beta chain was carried out in a study of shared clonotypes between healthy human individuals. Study background: Those who served as donors were a couple of women and three men between the ages of 18 and 49.

This clone was counted once. The CDR3 loop spans 13 amino acids. V trimming: 5 bases; J trimming: 7 bases; junction bases outside the gene matches: 4. CDR1 is SGHRS and CDR2 is YFSETQ in the germline V gene. Using immunoSEQ multiplex PCR, the repertoire was profiled, and TCRdb retains in-frame clones only, with some absent. There are 2,100,000 or so clones in the sample; approximately 94% occur only once, and roughly 0.13% lies in the top ten. The receptor comes from a man younger than 30 in good health. The sequenced sample was naive CD4+ T cells sorted from blood. Subset meaning: CD45RA+ positively selected. The chain combines TRBV5-1 with TRBJ2-1; 9 positions match TRBD2. CDR3 residues: CASRVSGRNEQFF. The CDR3 DNA sequence: TGCGCCAGCAGAGTAAGCGGGAGGAATGAGCAGTTCTTC.